One sample yielded the 32 T cell receptor beta chains listed below, sequenced in a study of control samples from healthy donors and cancer patients (dated by TCRdb to the early 2020s). Receptors were amplified or captured by the immunoSEQ multiplex PCR assay. TCRdb provides this immuneACCESS table in a form limited to in-frame rearrangements. Some clones are lacking; in checked studies, under half of them reflect an unresolved V gene, and why the rest are absent is not known. The sample table contains some 250,000 clones; only one count was recorded for roughly 80% of them. Jointly, the top ten make up roughly 15% of the sample. The specimen was PBMCs. The receptors here all came from a woman aged 60 to 75 with lung cancer.

The V and J genes are TRBV6-5 and TRBJ1-5; 7 nucleotides match TRBD1. The CDR3 length is 13 residues. With 7 bases clipped from V and 5 bases from J, the junction kept 5 bases outside the gene matches. The V gene's germline CDR1 is MNHEY and CDR2 SVGAGI. The CDR3 protein is CASKGAPDQPQHF. The CDR3 DNA is TGTGCCAGCAAGGGGGCACCCGATCAGCCCCAGCATTTT.

The count of this clone is one. The CDR3 DNA reads as TGTGCCTGGAGTGAAAGCAGCAATCAGCCCCAGCATTTT. It specifies CAWSESSNQPQHF. The chain employs TRBV30 and TRBJ1-5; D call uncertain. Trimming removed 1 base at V and 1 base at J, with 5 bases between. The CDR3 extends over 13 amino acids. The germline V gene has CDR1 GTSNPN and CDR2 SVGIG (reference sequence).

The chain links TRBV5-1 to TRBJ2-3; no reliable D call. CDR3 size: 15 residues. Germline CDR1 SGHRS, CDR2 YFSETQ. V was cut by 1 base and J by 3 bases, with 12 bases left in between. CDR3 residues: CASSLMDAHTDTQYF. CDR3 nucleotides: TGCGCCAGCAGCTTGATGGACGCCCATACAGATACGCAGTATTTT.

The chain joins TRBV6-1 to TRBJ2-2; D uncertain. This CDR3 region has 13 residues. Germline V gives CDR1 MNHNS, CDR2 SASEGT. V was pared by 0 bases and J by 6 bases, with 5 bases between. CDR3 sequence (DNA): TGTGCCAGCAGTGAAGCGGTTTCCGGGGAGCTGTTTTTT. Translated: CASSEAVSGELFF.

The chain carries TRBV18 and TRBJ2-2; D might be TRBD1 (6 bases). From germline, CDR1 is KGHSH and CDR2 LQKENI. The CDR3 is made up of 15 amino acids. The ends were cut back, 3 bases at V and 7 bases at J, with 15 bases in the middle. The CDR3 is CASSPYGTSGGELFF. The DNA for the CDR3 is TGTGCCAGCTCACCGTACGGGACATCGGGCGGGGAGCTGTTTTTT.

The chain couples TRBV3-1 (or the pseudogene TRBV3-2) to TRBJ1-2; 9 bases agree with TRBD1. Looked up from germline, CDR1 is LGHDT and CDR2 is YNNKEL (reference sequence). V trimming: 4 bases; J trimming: 8 bases; junction bases outside the gene matches: 8. The CDR3 runs 14 residues. The CDR3 region has the DNA TGTGCCAGCAGCCCTCGGACAGGGGAGAAGGGCTACACCTTC. Translated: CASSPRTGEKGYTF.

This chain links TRBV10-1 with TRBJ2-1; TRBD2 matches at 14 bases. Germline lookup yields CDR1 WNHNN and CDR2 SYGVQD (reference sequence). CDR3 length equals 20 residues. V was clipped by 7 bases and J by 4 bases; unmatched bases: 18. The CDR3: CASIPWTSGGPRPKYNEQFF. CDR3 bases: TGCGCCAGCATTCCGTGGACTAGCGGGGGGCCCAGGCCGAAATACAATGAGCAGTTCTTC.

The chain carries TRBV7-9 and TRBJ2-1; D call uncertain. Germline CDR1 reads SEHNR; CDR2 reads FQNEAQ (reference sequence). This CDR3 comprises 16 residues. Trimming stripped 2 bases from V and 1 base from J, with 12 bases between. The CDR3 loop is CASSLLGSGSYNEQFF. In DNA, the CDR3 is TGTGCCAGCAGCTTACTCGGATCAGGATCCTACAATGAGCAGTTCTTC.

This chain joins TRBV7-6 and TRBJ2-1; TRBD1 aligns across 8 bases. With V trimmed by 4 bases and J by 5 bases, 7 bases remained unmatched. The CDR3 covers 15 residues. Looked up from germline, CDR1 is SGHVS and CDR2 is FNYEAQ. The CDR3 reads CASSSYDRGDNEQFF. The CDR3 DNA follows: TGTGCCAGCAGCTCCTACGACAGGGGAGACAATGAGCAGTTCTTC.

The chain carries TRBV29-1 and TRBJ2-5; D assignment may be TRBD1 or TRBD2 (6 bases each). The CDR3 loop spans 15 amino acids. Trimming pared 6 bases from V and 2 bases from J, leaving 19 bases between. Germline lookup yields CDR1 SQVTM and CDR2 ANQGSEA. The CDR3 nucleotides are TGCAGCGTATGGGGGGCGATTTTGGGGCAAGAGACCCAGTACTTC. It specifies CSVWGAILGQETQYF.

V is TRBV7-9 and J is TRBJ1-1; D might be TRBD1 (6 bases). Germline V gene lookup returns CDR1 SEHNR and CDR2 FQNEAQ (reference sequence). CDR3 length: 12 amino acids. Between the trimmed V and J ends, which lost 5 bases and 8 bases, there was a span of 12 bases. CDR3 sequence (DNA): TGTGCCAGCAGCAACCAGGGGCTGGAAGCTTTCTTT. It translates to CASSNQGLEAFF.

V is TRBV6-5 and J is TRBJ2-7; 10 bases are shared with TRBD1. CDR1 and CDR2 (germline): MNHEY, SVGAGI. Germline trimming cut 6 bases from V and 2 bases from J; bases unmatched to any gene: 4. The CDR3 has 14 residues. Here the CDR3 reads CASRRGQGAYEQYF. CDR3 sequence (DNA): TGTGCCAGCAGGCGAGGACAGGGGGCCTACGAGCAGTACTTC.

This clone was observed once. The chain has TRBV6-5 and TRBJ1-1; 8 bases match TRBD1. This CDR3 comprises 13 residues. The V gene's germline CDR1 is MNHEY and CDR2 SVGAGI. The J segment lost 4 bases and the V segment lost 4 bases, leaving 2 bases of the junction unmatched. For the CDR3, the DNA is TGTGCCAGCAGTTCACAGGGGGGCACTGAAGCTTTCTTT. Its protein product is CASSSQGGTEAFF.

CDR3 region: CASSASGRGDYNEQFF. The CDR3 coding sequence is TGTGCCAGCAGCGCCTCGGGCAGGGGGGATTATAATGAGCAGTTCTTC. The V gene is TRBV9, the J gene TRBJ2-1, with D possibly matching TRBD1 (7 bases). This CDR3 spans 16 amino acids. Trimming pared 3 bases from V and 7 bases from J, leaving 20 bases between. Per the germline V gene, CDR1 is SGDLS and CDR2 is YYNGEE.

This chain links TRBV9 with TRBJ1-4; D gene uncertain. Per the germline V gene, CDR1 is SGDLS and CDR2 is YYNGEE. Trimming removed 3 bases at V and 7 bases at J, with 16 bases between. The CDR3 totals 15 residues. CDR3 sequence (DNA): TGTGCCAGCAGCGGACACTTCGGGTCTGGTGAAAAACTGTTTTTT. It translates to CASSGHFGSGEKLFF.

The rearrangement joins TRBV19 to TRBJ2-3; D is tentatively TRBD1 or TRBD2 (7 bases each). Germline CDR1 and CDR2: LNHDA and SQIVND (reference sequence). V lost 3 bases and J 1 base, leaving 14 bases between the germline ends. The CDR3 runs 16 residues. The CDR3 sequence: CASSMGGGAGTDTQYF. The CDR3 region has the DNA TGTGCCAGTAGTATGGGAGGGGGCGCTGGCACAGATACGCAGTATTTT.

The CDR3 DNA reads TGTGCCAGCAGTGCAGGACTAGCGGTTTCGGCGGGTGAGCAGTTCTTC. Amino acid sequence: CASSAGLAVSAGEQFF. The chain couples TRBV6-1 to TRBJ2-1, with 10 bases that match TRBD2. Germline V gives CDR1 MNHNS, CDR2 SASEGT. The CDR3 extends over 16 amino acids. Trimming cost V 4 bases and J 9 bases; bases outside gene matches: 12.

The chain is built from TRBV7-9 and TRBJ1-5, with D uncertain. Germline V gene data show CDR1 as SEHNR and CDR2 as FQNEAQ (reference sequence). Between the trimmed V and J ends, which lost 1 base and 3 bases, there was a span of 10 bases. The CDR3 sequence is 15 residues long. This CDR3 is CASSLGYFPNQPQHF. In nucleotides, the CDR3 is TGTGCCAGCAGCTTAGGGTATTTTCCCAATCAGCCCCAGCATTTT.

This clone was found a few times. The gene calls are TRBV29-1 and TRBJ2-7, with D possibly TRBD1 on 6 matching bases. Trimming removed 4 bases at V and 0 bases at J, with 7 bases between. The CDR3 runs 12 residues. The germline V gene encodes CDR1 SQVTM and CDR2 ANQGSEA. CDR3 sequence: CSVGDNSYEQYF. As DNA, the CDR3 is TGCAGCGTTGGGGACAACTCCTACGAGCAGTACTTC.

On this clone: Other DNA sequences in this specimen translate into the identical CDR3. The rearrangement links TRBV5-4 to TRBJ2-3; tentatively, D is TRBD2 (7 bases). Germline CDR1 and CDR2: SGHNT and YYREEE (reference sequence). The ends were cut back, 4 bases at V and 2 bases at J, with 11 bases in the middle. The length of the CDR3 is 14 residues. The CDR3 here is CASSPGGITDTQYF. The CDR3 bases are TGTGCCAGCAGCCCGGGGGGCATCACAGATACGCAGTATTTT.

The V call is TRBV6-5, the J call TRBJ1-2, with D possibly TRBD1 on 5 matching bases. V lost 7 bases and J 7 bases, leaving 13 bases between the germline ends. Germline V lookup: CDR1 MNHEY, CDR2 SVGAGI. This CDR3 comprises 12 residues. The CDR3 here is CASMEGTGGYTF. For the CDR3, the DNA is TGTGCCAGCATGGAGGGGACCGGTGGCTACACCTTC.

This chain joins TRBV10-3 and TRBJ2-2; D is uncertain. The CDR3 totals 16 residues. Germline CDR1 reads ENHRY; CDR2 reads SYGVKD. V was clipped by 2 bases and J by 0 bases, with 10 bases between them. CDR3 sequence reads: CAISEPPLTNTGELFF. In DNA form, the CDR3 reads TGTGCCATCAGTGAGCCCCCCCTAACGAACACCGGGGAGCTGTTTTTT.

The V gene is TRBV5-4, the J gene TRBJ1-1, with D possibly TRBD1 on 5 matching bases. The CDR3 sequence is 16 residues long. CDR1 and CDR2 (germline): SGHNT, YYREEE (reference sequence). Trimming cost V 4 bases and J 0 bases, with 16 bases left between them. In nucleotides, the CDR3 is TGTGCCAGCAGCCCGGGGACGGTACCCTTGAACACTGAAGCTTTCTTT. Translating gives CASSPGTVPLNTEAFF.

This clone was picked up a small number of times. J is TRBJ2-1 and V is TRBV28, with 13 bases matching TRBD2. Germline CDR1 reads MDHEN; CDR2 reads SYDVKM. J was trimmed by 10 bases and V by 5 bases; bases with no gene match: 5. This CDR3 is built from 14 residues. CDR3 amino acids: CASSLETSGREQFF. The CDR3, as DNA: TGTGCCAGCAGTCTTGAGACTAGCGGGAGGGAGCAGTTCTTC.

The chain carries TRBV3-1 (or the pseudogene TRBV3-2) and TRBJ2-1, with TRBD1 matching over 10 bases. There are 14 residues in the CDR3. Trimming cost V 1 base and J 14 bases; bases outside gene matches: 8. Germline-derived CDR1 and CDR2 are LGHDT and YNNKEL (reference sequence). The CDR3 sequence: CASSQASDRGHKFF. As DNA, the CDR3 is TGTGCCAGCAGCCAAGCCAGCGACAGGGGGCATAAGTTCTTC.

This chain joins TRBV6-2 or TRBV6-3 and TRBJ2-1; a weak D match, TRBD2 (5 bases). V was pared by 5 bases and J by 14 bases, with 13 bases between. CDR3 length: 11 amino acids. Germline-derived CDR1 and CDR2 are MNHEY and SVGEGT. CDR3 in amino acids: CASSRLWVKFF. In DNA, the CDR3 is TGTGCCAGCAGTCGACTATGGGTGAAGTTCTTC.

The V call is TRBV6-5, the J call TRBJ2-7; D may correspond to TRBD1 or TRBD2 (6 bases each). V shed 8 bases and J shed 2 bases, with 19 bases lying between them. CDR3 size: 15 residues. In germline, CDR1 is MNHEY, CDR2 SVGAGI. The CDR3 DNA sequence: TGTGCCAGCGGCCCGCGGGACATTCCCCCCTACGAGCAGTACTTC. Encoded protein: CASGPRDIPPYEQYF.

The rearrangement joins TRBV7-9 to TRBJ1-5, with 10 positions matching TRBD1. V lost 5 bases to trimming and J lost 6 bases; unmatched junction nucleotides: 4. The length of the CDR3 is 14 residues. Germline values: CDR1 SEHNR, CDR2 FQNEAQ (reference sequence). The CDR3 region is CASSRDRGGQPQHF. The CDR3 DNA sequence: TGTGCCAGCAGCCGGGACAGGGGAGGTCAGCCCCAGCATTTT. The full variable domain, its missing parts supplied by reference TRBV7-9 and TRBJ1-5, is DTGVSQNPRHKITKRGQNVTFRCDPISEHNRLYWYRQTLGQGPEFLTYFQNEAQLEKSRLLSDRFSAERPKGSFSTLEIQRTEQGDSAMYLCASSRDRGGQPQHFGDGTRLSIL.

The chain carries TRBV13 and TRBJ2-2; D ambiguous. Trimming took off 3 bases at V and 5 bases at J, with 16 bases between the two ends. Per the germline V gene, CDR1 is PRHDT and CDR2 is FYEKMQ (reference sequence). The CDR3 is 16 residues long. DNA of the CDR3: TGTGCCAGCAGCTTCGCGACCCGACGCGGAACCGGGGAGCTGTTTTTT. Translating it yields CASSFATRRGTGELFF. The full variable domain, in which reference TRBV13 and TRBJ2-2 provide the parts outside the CDR3, is AAGVIQSPRHLIKEKRETATLKCYPIPRHDTVYWYQQGPGQDPQFLISFYEKMQSDKGSIPDRFSAQQFSDYHSELNMSSLELGDSALYFCASSFATRRGTGELFFGEGSRLTVL.

This rearrangement joins TRBV12-5 to TRBJ1-4; D gene uncertain. Trimming removed 0 bases at V and 8 bases at J, with 16 bases between. CDR3 length: 16 residues. In germline, CDR1 is LGHNT, CDR2 FRNRAP. The DNA for the CDR3 is TGTGCTAGTGGTTTGGTCCCCTCTGTAGACGCCGAAAAACTGTTTTTT. This gives the protein CASGLVPSVDAEKLFF.

This chain links TRBV29-1 with TRBJ1-5; 7 positions match TRBD1. The V gene end was trimmed by 1 base and the J gene end by 7 bases; junction bases not matched to a gene: 7. From germline, CDR1 is SQVTM and CDR2 ANQGSEA. This CDR3 is 14 amino acids long. The CDR3 nucleotides are TGCAGCGTTGAAGGGCAGGGGGTTGGACAGCCCCAGCATTTT. This codes for CSVEGQGVGQPQHF.

The genes are TRBV7-9 and TRBJ2-3, with no clear D. Germline CDR1 SEHNR, CDR2 FQNEAQ (reference sequence). This CDR3 is 15 amino acids long. Between the trimmed V and J ends, which lost 5 bases and 2 bases, there was a span of 14 bases. The CDR3 DNA follows: TGTGCCAGCAGCACAGACATCCGAGTCACAGATACGCAGTATTTT. It yields the protein CASSTDIRVTDTQYF.